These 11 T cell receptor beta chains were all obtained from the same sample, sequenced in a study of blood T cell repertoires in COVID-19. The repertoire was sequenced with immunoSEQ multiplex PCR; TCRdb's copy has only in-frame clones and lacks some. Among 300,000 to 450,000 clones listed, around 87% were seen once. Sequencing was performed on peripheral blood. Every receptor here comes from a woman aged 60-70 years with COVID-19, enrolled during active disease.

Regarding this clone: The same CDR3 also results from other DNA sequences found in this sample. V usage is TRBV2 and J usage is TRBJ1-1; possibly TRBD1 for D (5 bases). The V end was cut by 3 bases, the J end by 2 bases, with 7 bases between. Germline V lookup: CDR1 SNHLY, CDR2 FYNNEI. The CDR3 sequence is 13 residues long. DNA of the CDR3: TGTGCCAGCAGTGACCAGGGAAACACTGAAGCTTTCTTT. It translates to CASSDQGNTEAFF.

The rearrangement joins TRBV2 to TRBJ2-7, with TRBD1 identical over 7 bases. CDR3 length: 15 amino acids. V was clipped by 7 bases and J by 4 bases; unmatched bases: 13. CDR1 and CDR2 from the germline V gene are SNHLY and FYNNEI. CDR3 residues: CASNNGRTGAYEQYF. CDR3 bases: TGTGCCAGCAATAACGGGCGGACAGGCGCTTACGAGCAGTACTTC.

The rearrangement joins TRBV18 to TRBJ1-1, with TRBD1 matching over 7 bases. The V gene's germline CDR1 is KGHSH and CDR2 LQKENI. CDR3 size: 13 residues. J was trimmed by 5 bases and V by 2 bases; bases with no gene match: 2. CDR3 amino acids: CASSPTGATEAFF. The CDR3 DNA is TGTGCCAGCTCACCAACAGGGGCGACTGAAGCTTTCTTT.

CDR3 nucleotides: TGTGCCAGCAGCCGCGGGACAGGTGGTAACAATGAGCAGTTCTTC. Amino acids: CASSRGTGGNNEQFF. This chain connects TRBV7-6 to TRBJ2-1; TRBD1 matches 8 bases. This CDR3 has 15 residues. CDR1 is SGHVS and CDR2 is FNYEAQ in the germline V gene. Trimming at V came to 5 bases and at J to 5 bases, leaving 8 bases not matched to a gene.

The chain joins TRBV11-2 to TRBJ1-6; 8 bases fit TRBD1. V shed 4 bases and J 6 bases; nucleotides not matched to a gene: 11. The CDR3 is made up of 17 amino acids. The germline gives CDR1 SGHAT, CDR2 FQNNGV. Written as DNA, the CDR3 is TGTGCCAGCAGCTCCCCCGACAGGGGAAGTCGTAATTCACCCCTCCACTTT. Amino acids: CASSSPDRGSRNSPLHF.

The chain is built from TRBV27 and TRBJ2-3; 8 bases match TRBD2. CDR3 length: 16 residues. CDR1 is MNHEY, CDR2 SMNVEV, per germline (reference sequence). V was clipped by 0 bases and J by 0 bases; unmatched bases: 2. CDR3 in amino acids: CASSLSAGVSTDTQYF. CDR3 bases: TGTGCCAGCAGTTTATCAGCGGGGGTAAGCACAGATACGCAGTATTTT.

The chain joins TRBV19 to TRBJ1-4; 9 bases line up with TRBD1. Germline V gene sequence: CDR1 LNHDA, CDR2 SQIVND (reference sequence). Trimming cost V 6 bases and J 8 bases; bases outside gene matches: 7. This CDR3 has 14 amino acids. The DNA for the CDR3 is TGTGCCAGTAGCCGCGGACAGGGGAACGAAAAACTGTTTTTT. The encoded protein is CASSRGQGNEKLFF.

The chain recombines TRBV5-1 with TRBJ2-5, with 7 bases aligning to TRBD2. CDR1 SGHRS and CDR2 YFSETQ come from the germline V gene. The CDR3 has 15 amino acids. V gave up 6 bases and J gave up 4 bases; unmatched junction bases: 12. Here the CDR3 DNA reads TGCGCCAGCACCCCGGGAGGAGAATGGAGAGAGACCCAGTACTTC. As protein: CASTPGGEWRETQYF.

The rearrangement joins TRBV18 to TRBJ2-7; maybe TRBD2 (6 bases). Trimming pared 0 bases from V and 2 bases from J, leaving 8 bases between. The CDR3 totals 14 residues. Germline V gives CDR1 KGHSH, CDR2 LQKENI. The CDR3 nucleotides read TGTGCCAGCTCACCACCCCAGCGGGCCTACGAGCAGTACTTC. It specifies CASSPPQRAYEQYF.

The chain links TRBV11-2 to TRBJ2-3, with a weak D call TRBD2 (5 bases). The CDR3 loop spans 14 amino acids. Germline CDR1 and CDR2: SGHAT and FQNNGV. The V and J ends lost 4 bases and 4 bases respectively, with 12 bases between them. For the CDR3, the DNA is TGTGCCAGCAGCTATACGATGAGGGCAGATACGCAGTATTTT. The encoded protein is CASSYTMRADTQYF.

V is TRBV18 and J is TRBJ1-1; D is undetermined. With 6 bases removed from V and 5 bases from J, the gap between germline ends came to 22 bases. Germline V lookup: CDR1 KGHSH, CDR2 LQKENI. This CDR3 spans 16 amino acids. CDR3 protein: CASSPNPRGIGTEAFF. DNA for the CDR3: TGTGCCAGCTCGCCGAACCCCCGGGGAATTGGGACTGAAGCTTTCTTT.